These T cell receptor beta chains were read from a single sample in a study of control samples from healthy donors and cancer patients. The method was immunoSEQ multiplex PCR; TCRdb's version includes in-frame clones alone and lacks a portion of them. Here the sample spans 100,000 to 150,000 clones, 92% being singletons. Sequencing was performed on PBMCs. These receptors were taken from a man older than 75 with head and neck cancer. CDR3s leave out the opening cysteine and the closing phenylalanine or tryptophan. Each record gives: J gene, D gene, V gene, CDR3 protein. D genes are given only for firm matches.

TRBJ1-2,TRBD1,TRBV5-4,ASSPGQGRAYGYT
TRBJ2-7,TRBD1,TRBV6-5,ASSRTRDRDYEQY
TRBJ1-2,TRBD1,TRBV29-1,SVETGGYGYT
TRBJ1-2,TRBD1,TRBV6-6,ASSQDRVAYGYT
TRBJ2-7,.,TRBV4-3,ASSQGAFSYEQY
TRBJ2-6,.,TRBV19,ATAQQSGANVLT
TRBJ1-5,TRBD1,TRBV5-1,ASSLGGAGNQPQH
TRBJ1-1,.,TRBV9,ASSARTRGKTF
TRBJ2-1,.,TRBV6-1,ASSEEGLSYNEQF
TRBJ2-2,.,TRBV10-3,ATHPRQDTGELF
TRBJ2-3,.,TRBV6-4,ASSDIGAGTDTQY
TRBJ2-5,TRBD2,TRBV5-6,ASSLSGSRETQY
TRBJ1-4,.,TRBV7-8,ASSFGSPEKLF
TRBJ2-7,.,TRBV4-1,ASSGQGFEQY
TRBJ2-1,TRBD2,TRBV7-6,ASSLGPRGLAGGRNEQF
TRBJ1-2,.,TRBV19,ASSIAGGVQYGYT
TRBJ1-5,.,TRBV6-5,ASSYSTGEDQPQH
TRBJ2-2,TRBD2,TRBV4-1,ASSQNAASGGRELF
TRBJ1-2,.,TRBV19,ASSWGYGYT
TRBJ2-5,.,TRBV6-1,ASSEDGQETQY
TRBJ2-6,.,TRBV13,ASSLTGTGANVLT
TRBJ2-5,.,TRBV7-2,ASSVAPWETQY
TRBJ1-2,.,TRBV6-5,ASRDLQGPPWGYT